The TCR beta chain under discussion was sequenced for a study of blood T cell repertoires in COVID-19. Produced via immunoSEQ multiplex PCR; TCRdb's table is partial and in-frame only. The repertoire holds roughly 140,000 clones, with about 80% as singletons. Trimming cost V 7 bases and J 5 bases, with 17 bases left between them. This CDR3 is built from 15 residues. Germline CDR1 is MNHEY and CDR2 is SVGAGI. This clonotype was obtained from a human donor in a cohort sampled during active COVID-19. This chain connects TRBV6-5 to TRBJ1-4; tentatively, D is TRBD1 (6 bases). Sequences were obtained from peripheral blood. CDR3: CASTETDSLNEKLFF. CDR3 DNA sequence: TGTGCCAGCACCGAGACGGACAGTCTAAATGAAAAACTGTTTTTT.